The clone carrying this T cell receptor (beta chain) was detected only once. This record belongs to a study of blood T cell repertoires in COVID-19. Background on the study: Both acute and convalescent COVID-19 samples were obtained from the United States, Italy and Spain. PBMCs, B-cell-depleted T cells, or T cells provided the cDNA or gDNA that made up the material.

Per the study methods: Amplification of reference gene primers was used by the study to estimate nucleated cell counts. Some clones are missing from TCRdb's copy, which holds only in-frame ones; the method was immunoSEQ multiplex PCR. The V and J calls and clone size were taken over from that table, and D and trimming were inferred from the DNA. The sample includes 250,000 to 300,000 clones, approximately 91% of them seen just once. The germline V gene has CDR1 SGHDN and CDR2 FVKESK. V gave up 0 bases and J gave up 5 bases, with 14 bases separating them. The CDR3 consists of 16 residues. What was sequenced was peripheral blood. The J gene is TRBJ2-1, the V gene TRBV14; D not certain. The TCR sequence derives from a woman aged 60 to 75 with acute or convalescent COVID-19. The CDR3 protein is CASSQDRWPRNNEQFF. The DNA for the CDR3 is TGTGCCAGCAGCCAAGATCGCTGGCCAAGAAACAATGAGCAGTTCTTC.